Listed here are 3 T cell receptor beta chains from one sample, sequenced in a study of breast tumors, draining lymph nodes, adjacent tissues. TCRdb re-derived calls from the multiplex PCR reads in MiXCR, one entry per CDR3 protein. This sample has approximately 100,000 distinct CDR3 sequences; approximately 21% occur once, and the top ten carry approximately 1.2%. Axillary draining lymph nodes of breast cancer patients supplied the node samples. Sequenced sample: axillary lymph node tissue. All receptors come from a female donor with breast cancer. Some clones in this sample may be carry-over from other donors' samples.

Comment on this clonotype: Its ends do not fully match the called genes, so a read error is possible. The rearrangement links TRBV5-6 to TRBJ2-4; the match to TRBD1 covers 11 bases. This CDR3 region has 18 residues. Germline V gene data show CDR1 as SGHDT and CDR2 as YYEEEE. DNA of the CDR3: TGTGCCAGCAGCTTGGCGGGACAGGGGGTAGAGGCCAGAAACATTCAGTACTTC. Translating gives CASSLAGQGVEARNIQYF.

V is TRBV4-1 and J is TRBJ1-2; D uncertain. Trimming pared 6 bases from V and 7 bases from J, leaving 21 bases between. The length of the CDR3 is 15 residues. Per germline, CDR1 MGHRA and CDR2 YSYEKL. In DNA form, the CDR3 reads TGCGCCAGCAGTCCCAGCGAGGGTAGGATCGGTGGCTACACCTTC. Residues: CASSPSEGRIGGYTF.

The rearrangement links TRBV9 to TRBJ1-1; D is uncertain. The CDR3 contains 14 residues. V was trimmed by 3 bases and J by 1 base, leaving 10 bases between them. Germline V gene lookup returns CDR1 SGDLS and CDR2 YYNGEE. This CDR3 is CASSDGPRNTEAFF. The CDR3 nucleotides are TGTGCCAGCAGCGACGGACCGAGGAACACTGAAGCTTTCTTT.